This T cell receptor beta chain comes out of a study of blood T cell repertoires in COVID-19. Study summary: T cells, B-cell-depleted T cells, or PBMCs supplied cDNA or gDNA.

Original data processing: Reference gene primer amplification gave nucleated cell count estimates. Assay: immunoSEQ multiplex PCR; the TCRdb copy retains only in-frame clones and omits some. The V and J calls and clone size are taken from that table; D and trimming were inferred from the DNA. The sample has about 180,000 clones; more than 75% are singletons. V lost 5 bases, J lost 1 base, and 14 bases lay in between. In germline, CDR1 is LGHDT, CDR2 YNNKEL (reference sequence). The CDR3 length is 15 residues. This study enrolled people aged 18 to 89 from about two dozen US geographic areas. Cohort 3 donors were reported recovered after two negative PCRs, clearance, or symptom resolution.

The TCR comes from a woman in her thirties who had recovered from COVID-19. V and J are TRBV3-1 (or the pseudogene TRBV3-2) and TRBJ1-2; a weak D match, TRBD1 (5 bases). Sequenced material: PBMCs or T cells enriched from blood (not recorded which). DNA for the CDR3: TGTGCCAGCAGCGCGGGACCCCAGGATAACTATGGCTACACCTTC. It translates to CASSAGPQDNYGYTF.